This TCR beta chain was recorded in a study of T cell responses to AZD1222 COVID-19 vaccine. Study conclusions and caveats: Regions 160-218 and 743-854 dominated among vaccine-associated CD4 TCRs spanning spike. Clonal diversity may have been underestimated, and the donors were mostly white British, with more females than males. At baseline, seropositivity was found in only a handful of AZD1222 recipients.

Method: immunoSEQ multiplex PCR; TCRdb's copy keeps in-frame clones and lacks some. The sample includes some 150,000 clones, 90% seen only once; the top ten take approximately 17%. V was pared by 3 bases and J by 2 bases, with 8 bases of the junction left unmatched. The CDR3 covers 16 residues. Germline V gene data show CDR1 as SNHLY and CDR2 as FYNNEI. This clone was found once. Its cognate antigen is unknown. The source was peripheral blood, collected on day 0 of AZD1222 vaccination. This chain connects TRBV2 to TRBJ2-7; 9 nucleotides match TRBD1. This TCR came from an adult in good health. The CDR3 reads CASSEGGQGSTYEQYF. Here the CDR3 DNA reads TGTGCCAGCAGTGAGGGGGGACAGGGCTCTACCTACGAGCAGTACTTC.